This T cell receptor beta chain is from a study of cytomegalovirus exposure and HLA in healthy donors (dated by TCRdb to about 2017). Study-wide context: An earlier analysis of some 500 of the donors reported 250 to 300 Gb of sequence data and roughly 100 million unique TCR beta sequences from about 180 million T cells. About 330 gigabases of sequencing data and 70 million to 95 million unique TCR sequences made up an early release that covered 500 to 650 HLA-typed donors. The genetic ancestry cluster associated with self-reported Caucasian donors included around four fifths of the roughly 400 genotyped donors. The study aimed to test whether cataloging public T cell receptors could reveal signatures of past pathogen exposure. The T cell repertoires of around 670 subjects were profiled by immunosequencing and related to cytomegalovirus serostatus. Besides the first cohort of approximately 710 subjects, a separate validation cohort made up of 90 to 150 different subjects was used. High-throughput TCR immunosequencing, statistical association of individual TCRs with disease status, and machine learning were combined to predict cytomegalovirus infection status. A later analysis re-examined previously published TCR beta repertoires from roughly 720 donors and added high-resolution HLA genotyping to investigate patterns of TCR occurrence. Rather than using new phenotypic data, the later analysis identified candidate immune exposures from TCR beta sequences and from how often those sequences occurred across donors. An earlier analysis of 587 of the donors applied high-throughput TCR beta sequencing to assess whether each TCR beta V gene segment acted as functional or pseudogenic. Donor age, sex, ethnicity and CMV serostatus were compiled alongside the repertoire data. Genome-wide SNP genotypes for about 65% of the 666 donors were used in a later genetic analysis, which treated that subset as a discovery cohort. Every repertoire in the discovery cohort had been generated on one and the same sequencing platform. HLA typing included class I and class II loci at four-digit resolution. The number of typed donors differed by locus: about 620-640 for A, B, C, DRB1 and DQB1; approximately 540 for DQA1; 606 for DPA1; and around 470 for DPB1. Because of strong linkage in the cohort, roughly five DR-DQ haplotypes were treated as single units for association and clustering. On average, around 240,000 unique TCR beta nucleotide sequences were sequenced per donor among 398 genotyped donors of the cohort, with roughly 18% of those sequences being non-productive.

For this clone: The specificity of this receptor is unknown. The record has no base qualities; no much larger clone is one base away.

What the authors observed across the whole study: Cytomegalovirus status was reported to be diagnosed by the classifier with high specificity and sensitivity in both the original and validation cohorts. Linkage disequilibrium might explain the correlated functional status among segregating V segments, but an unknown experimental factor could not be excluded. This cohort had only TCR beta chains sequenced, and the lack of alpha or paired-chain data limited which features could be detected. Immune exposure information for the cohort was limited to CMV serostatus. Most CMV-associated TCR beta chains appeared to be HLA-restricted in a later analysis, and the HLA associations seemed to be driven largely by CMV exposure. The study listed 170 or so TCR beta chains as associated with cytomegalovirus. A further reported finding was that TCR beta sequences accurately predicted the HLA-A and HLA-B alleles for most subjects in the first cohort. Assigning TCR associations to individual alleles was difficult when HLA alleles, especially DR and DQ, strongly co-occurred. The presence/absence analyses assumed that sequencing depth was roughly uniform across donors, and that assumption may not be true. Because HLA typing was unavailable for some donors at each locus, only the typed subset was used in association tests. In an earlier analysis of fewer than 700 of the donors, most TCR beta V segments appeared in productive rearrangements about 87% or about 30% of the time, broadly matching IMGT annotations. The sequencing pipeline was judged likely to have produced a cluster of highly shared sequence variants as a technical artifact. Across donors, most TCR sequences were observed very rarely, whereas some public TCRs were present in many individuals. According to a later analysis, TCR association rates differed among HLA loci, with DRB1 alleles showing the most associated TCRs and HLA-C alleles showing the fewest. Some IMGT-functional V segments, including TRBV6-2 and TRBV6-3, could not be distinguished by the 87-base-pair reads and were therefore excluded. A later genetic analysis reported fewer N-insertions in productive TCRs among donors in an Asian-associated ancestry cluster than the roughly 620-donor mean. V-gene and J-gene trimming of TCR beta chains was associated with a missense DCLRE1C variant in a later genetic analysis, and the association was replicated in an independent cohort. Because counts were too low, seventeen rarely observed V segments, including chromosome 9 orphons, were excluded from the earlier analysis of 587 of the donors. Compared with equally common non-associated chains, HLA-associated TCR beta chains in a later analysis were more clonally expanded and had lower generation probabilities. A later analysis reported that several top co-occurrence clusters appeared linked to parvovirus B19, influenza, CMV and Epstein-Barr virus. In a later analysis, 16,951 TCR beta sequences were associated with specific HLA alleles at a false discovery rate of 0.05. The authors suggested that the approach could potentially be extended to other disease states and immunological phenotypes. In vitro tests confirmed that a few of the cytomegalovirus-associated TCR beta chains recognize cytomegalovirus antigens.

The cohort was made up of 650 to 700 healthy bone marrow donors. All cohort members were sampled while nominally healthy, although unrecorded immune exposures were likely present. The donor tested CMV seropositive, placing the donor among the approximately 310 seropositive members of the cohort. Every donor gave a peripheral blood sample, and the peripheral blood mononuclear cells from that sample were used for TCR beta sequencing. Genomic DNA extraction from the blood cell samples was performed with the Qiagen DNeasy Blood Extraction Kit. The library was obtained by the immunoSEQ multiplex PCR assay. The multiplex PCR relied on a mix of 60 forward primers for TCR Vbeta segments and 13 reverse primers for TCR Jbeta segments. The CDR3 region of rearranged TCR beta genes was amplified from genomic DNA with a multiplex PCR assay. The amplified TCR beta libraries were sequenced on the Illumina HiSeq System as 87-base-pair reads. The published analysis was carried out like this. A later analysis counted about 82 million unique TCR beta chains across the 666 repertoires, and some 11 million of these chains were shared by at least two donors. To remove PCR and sequencing errors, raw reads were error-corrected and collapsed into unique sequences using a nearest-neighbor algorithm that merged closely related sequences. Alignment of CDR3 sequences to IMGT reference sequences was used to assign V, D and J gene segments. For a sequence to be retained, a match of at least six nucleotides to both a V gene segment and a J gene segment was required. Rearrangements were classified as productive when the CDR3 lacked stop codons and remained in frame with V and J, and all other rearrangements were classified as non-productive. CDR3 was defined according to IMGT convention as the region running from the second conserved V-encoded cysteine to the conserved J-encoded phenylalanine. Sequences without an unambiguous match to a single V gene segment were excluded from the earlier analysis of about 630 of the donors. In an earlier analysis of several hundred of the donors, a V segment was called functional when productive rearrangements were above 56.7%, and segregating when the standard deviation between donors exceeded 5%. A statistical classification framework was built for diagnosing cytomegalovirus status from the catalog of TCR beta chain sequences. In a later analysis, V and J genes were assigned by comparing TCR nucleotide sequences against IMGT/GENE-DB human TR gene sequences. The TCRdist pipeline was used in a later analysis to assign CDR3 sequences and most-parsimonious VDJ recombination scenarios. In a later analysis, every TCR beta chain was defined by the combination of its CDR3 amino acid sequence and its V-gene family, and reads without a unique V-gene family were dropped. To address suspected cross-contamination and a sequencing artifact, a later analysis removed approximately 600 highly shared, low-generation-probability nucleotide sequences. For each public chain, a later analysis derived a clonal expansion index from normalized ranks of inferred template counts within each repertoire. In a later analysis, generation probabilities were computed with a VDJ recombination model fitted to out-of-frame rearrangements, and the resulting probabilities were checked against IGoR. In a later analysis, hypergeometric tests were used to score TCR-TCR, TCR-HLA and TCR-CMV co-occurrence, with a repertoire-size bias correction applied to TCR pairs. False discovery rates were estimated in a later analysis by permuting HLA or CMV assignments 20 times. In a later analysis, co-occurring TCRs were grouped with DBSCAN, and TCRdist sequence similarity was added when clustering was performed within HLA-allele-positive subsets. For co-occurrence clustering, repertoires with fewer than 30,000 or more than 120,000 public chains were excluded, along with several repertoires with anomalous nucleotide sharing. Here the immuneACCESS table is served through TCRdb, limited to in-frame sequences with V and J called. Missing clones are a known gap in these copies; in checked studies unresolved V genes cover under half, and the rest lacks a known reason. Clone size and V and J calls were adopted from that table, with D and trimming inferred from the DNA. The sample table records approximately 210,000 clones; about four fifths of these occur just once. Clones ranked in the top ten supply roughly 10% of the sample.

Reading from cysteine to phenylalanine, the CDR3 counts 14 amino acids. This entry keeps only the CDR3 DNA: 42 bases, framed from base 1. The sequence joins TRBV21-1 to TRBJ1-3; no check of the table's D call, TRBD1, against the DNA was made. TRBV21-1 is shown as a pseudogene. Source material: PBMCs. This TCR derives from a woman aged 45-65 years in good health and CMV-seropositive. The nucleotide sequence reads TGTGCCAGCAGCAAGAACAGGGCTTTCAACACCATATATTTT. It is translated as CASSKNRAFNTIYF.